One sample yielded the 27 T cell receptor beta chains listed below, sequenced in a study of cytomegalovirus exposure and HLA in healthy donors. Clones were read by immunoSEQ multiplex PCR, and TCRdb kept only the in-frame ones, dropping some. Altogether 300,000 or so clones are present, roughly 86% being singletons, with the ten largest covering over 0.9%. Sequenced: PBMCs. The receptors were sampled from a young man in good health and CMV-seronegative.

This clone showed up just once. The V call is TRBV5-1, the J call TRBJ2-2, with D perhaps TRBD1 (6 bases). Per germline, CDR1 SGHRS and CDR2 YFSETQ. V shed 4 bases and J shed 1 base, with 20 bases lying between them. The CDR3 length is 18 residues. This CDR3 is CASSKFQTGTKNTGELFF. In DNA form, the CDR3 reads TGCGCCAGCAGCAAGTTCCAAACCGGGACAAAGAACACCGGGGAGCTGTTTTTT.

The CDR3 DNA reads TGTGCCAGCAGTGTTGCACACCCCGAGGGACAGCCCCAGCATTTT. It is translated as CASSVAHPEGQPQHF. The J gene is TRBJ1-5, the V gene TRBV6-1; D gene unclear. Trimming took off 4 bases at V and 7 bases at J, with 17 bases between the two ends. CDR3 length equals 15 residues. The germline gives CDR1 MNHNS, CDR2 SASEGT.

This clone was picked up one time. This sequence joins TRBV12-5 and TRBJ2-7; D is possibly TRBD2 (5 bases). The germline V gene encodes CDR1 LGHNT and CDR2 FRNRAP. Trimming shortened V by 6 bases and J by 5 bases, and 23 bases separated the two germline ends. This CDR3 comprises 16 residues. The CDR3 DNA reads as TGTGCTAGTGGCCCGCCGAGGCTGGGGAGTAGCGACGAGCAGTACTTC. Its protein is CASGPPRLGSSDEQYF. Complete variable domain (other parts from reference TRBV12-5 and TRBJ2-7): DARVTQTPRHKVTEMGQEVTMRCQPILGHNTVFWYRQTMMQGLELLAYFRNRAPLDDSGMPKDRFSAEMPDATLATLKIQPSEPRDSAVYFCASGPPRLGSSDEQYFGPGTRLTVT.

This clone was found once. The genes are TRBV30 and TRBJ2-2; D perhaps matches TRBD1 (5 bases). The CDR3 extends over 15 amino acids. Trimming took off 2 bases at V and 4 bases at J, with 14 bases between the two ends. The germline gives CDR1 GTSNPN, CDR2 SVGIG (reference sequence). The CDR3 spells CAWSRRGVVTGELFF. Here the CDR3 DNA reads TGTGCCTGGAGTAGAAGGGGCGTAGTCACCGGGGAGCTGTTTTTT.

V gene TRBV7-2 combines with J gene TRBJ2-7; D ambiguous. V was shortened by 3 bases and J by 6 bases, with 12 bases between the two germline ends. The CDR3 consists of 13 residues. Per the germline V gene, CDR1 is SGHTA and CDR2 is FQGNSA. The CDR3 coding sequence is TGTGCCAGCAGCTTCTTCTCCGGTTTCGAGCAGTACTTC. This translates into CASSFFSGFEQYF.

CDR3 region: CASSVGTATVSSPLHF. CDR3 bases: TGTGCCAGCAGTGTCGGGACAGCTACCGTGAGTTCACCCCTCCACTTT. The chain links TRBV25-1 to TRBJ1-6; TRBD1 agrees at 7 bases. The trim removed 4 bases at V and 9 bases at J, leaving 12 bases unmatched. This CDR3 is built from 16 residues. Germline lookup yields CDR1 MGHDK and CDR2 SYGVNS.

The DNA for the CDR3 is TGTGCCAGTAGTCCCGATTCCACTTACCTCCAAGAGACCCAGTACTTC. Residues: CASSPDSTYLQETQYF. The chain joins TRBV19 to TRBJ2-5; no definite D call. The CDR3 consists of 16 residues. Germline assignment: CDR1 LNHDA and CDR2 SQIVND (reference sequence). V was pared by 5 bases and J by 1 base, with 17 bases between.

This sequence joins TRBV5-3 and TRBJ2-7, with no clear D. TRBV5-3 is reported as an ORF; its role is uncertain. Trimming shortened V by 3 bases and J by 0 bases, and 4 bases separated the two germline ends. This CDR3 spans 12 amino acids. In nucleotides, the CDR3 is TGTGCCAGAAGCTGGCCCTCCTACGAGCAGTACTTC. Protein sequence: CARSWPSYEQYF.

This chain connects TRBV15 to TRBJ2-7, with 9 bases fitting TRBD1. Germline lookup yields CDR1 LNHNV and CDR2 YYDKDF (reference sequence). The CDR3 runs to 15 residues. V lost 4 bases, J lost 4 bases, and 8 bases stayed unmatched. The CDR3 DNA is TGTGCCACCAGCAACGGGACAGGGTCTTTTTACGAGCAGTACTTC. Its translation: CATSNGTGSFYEQYF.

The chain has TRBV6-5 and TRBJ1-2; TRBD1 aligns across 9 bases. The V segment lost 6 bases and the J segment 8 bases; nucleotides outside the gene matches: 10. The CDR3 has 14 residues. Germline assignment: CDR1 MNHEY and CDR2 SVGAGI. The CDR3 nucleotides read TGTGCCAGCAGCGGGACAGGGAGAAGCCGCGGCTACACCTTC. This sequence encodes CASSGTGRSRGYTF.

The chain carries TRBV5-1 and TRBJ2-2, with a possible D match to TRBD2 (5 bases). The germline CDR1 and CDR2 sequences are SGHRS and YFSETQ. V lost 7 bases, J lost 3 bases, and 13 bases lay in between. This CDR3 has 14 residues. CDR3 coding DNA: TGCGCCAGCGGGCCGGGGAAGGACACCGGGGAGCTGTTTTTT. It encodes CASGPGKDTGELFF.

The genes are TRBV13 and TRBJ2-7; 8 nucleotides align to TRBD1. The germline V gene has CDR1 PRHDT and CDR2 FYEKMQ (reference sequence). CDR3 length equals 16 residues. Trimming took 4 bases from V and 3 from J; bases not matched to a gene: 11. CDR3: CASSSHAGTGHYEQYF. The DNA of the CDR3 is TGTGCCAGCAGCTCTCACGCCGGGACAGGACACTACGAGCAGTACTTC.

CDR3: CASSPQAPLRGDGYTF. In DNA, the CDR3 is TGTGCCAGCAGCCCCCAAGCGCCGCTCCGGGGGGATGGCTACACCTTC. V is TRBV7-9 and J is TRBJ1-2; D perhaps matches TRBD1 (5 bases). Germline V gene data show CDR1 as SEHNR and CDR2 as FQNEAQ (reference sequence). Trimming removed 5 bases from V and 6 bases from J, with 22 bases in between. The CDR3 has 16 residues. The full variable domain, its missing parts supplied by reference TRBV7-9 and TRBJ1-2, is DTGVSQNPRHKITKRGQNVTFRCDPISEHNRLYWYRQTLGQGPEFLTYFQNEAQLEKSRLLSDRFSAERPKGSFSTLEIQRTEQGDSAMYLCASSPQAPLRGDGYTFGSGTRLTVV.

The rearrangement joins TRBV6-5 to TRBJ1-3; the match to TRBD1 covers 9 bases. The CDR3 has 15 residues. After removal of 4 bases from V and 0 bases from J, the junction contained 1 base not matched to a gene. The germline CDR1 and CDR2 sequences are MNHEY and SVGAGI. This CDR3 is CASSWDRASGNTIYF. DNA of the CDR3: TGTGCCAGCAGTTGGGACAGGGCCTCTGGAAACACCATATATTTT.

This sequence joins TRBV7-2 and TRBJ1-2; D might be TRBD1 (6 bases). The CDR3 is 14 amino acids. Trimming cost V 5 bases and J 3 bases, with 13 bases left between them. CDR1 and CDR2 from the germline V gene are SGHTA and FQGNSA. The CDR3 coding sequence is TGTGCCAGCAGCCCCGACAGGACGCACTATGGCTACACCTTC. Its translation is CASSPDRTHYGYTF.

CDR3 protein: CASSSNSGQVYEQYF. The CDR3, as DNA: TGTGCCAGCAGCTCCAATTCCGGACAGGTCTACGAGCAGTACTTC. This chain connects TRBV7-9 to TRBJ2-7; 7 nucleotides align to TRBD1. Germline CDR1 reads SEHNR; CDR2 reads FQNEAQ (reference sequence). CDR3 length: 15 residues. V lost 4 bases, J lost 3 bases, and 9 bases stayed unmatched.

J is TRBJ2-5 and V is TRBV11-3; no reliable D call. The germline CDR1 and CDR2 sequences are SGHNT and YENEEA. CDR3 size: 12 residues. Trimming removed 5 bases at V and 5 bases at J, with 9 bases between. CDR3 residues: CASSLTDETQYF. CDR3 sequence (DNA): TGTGCCAGCAGCCTAACTGATGAGACCCAGTACTTC.

This CDR3 reads CASSAEGYTEAFF. The CDR3 DNA reads TGTGCCAGCAGTGCGGAGGGCTACACTGAAGCTTTCTTT. The chain combines TRBV2 with TRBJ1-1; D remains unclear. V was cut by 4 bases and J by 3 bases, with 9 bases left in between. Looked up from germline, CDR1 is SNHLY and CDR2 is FYNNEI. This CDR3 spans 13 amino acids.

The chain is built from TRBV4-1 and TRBJ2-3, with 11 positions matching TRBD1. This CDR3 has 15 amino acids. Losses at the gene ends were 0 bases for V and 6 bases for J; bases not matched to a gene: 2. Germline loops: CDR1 MGHRA, CDR2 YSYEKL. CDR3 region: CASSQERTGGDTQYF. The CDR3 DNA reads as TGCGCCAGCAGCCAAGAGAGGACAGGGGGCGATACGCAGTATTTT.

The rearrangement links TRBV6-5 to TRBJ1-1, with a weak D call TRBD1 (6 bases). V dropped 6 bases and J dropped 0 bases, with 14 bases sitting between them. The CDR3 is 15 residues long. Germline CDR1 reads MNHEY; CDR2 reads SVGAGI. The CDR3 is CASRDQGKLNTEAFF. CDR3 nucleotides: TGTGCCAGCAGGGACCAGGGGAAACTGAACACTGAAGCTTTCTTT.

This chain uses TRBV5-4 with TRBJ1-4, with a weak D call TRBD1 (5 bases). V gave up 0 bases and J gave up 7 bases, with 16 bases separating them. CDR1 and CDR2 from the germline V gene are SGHNT and YYREEE (reference sequence). CDR3 length: 16 residues. In DNA form, the CDR3 reads TGTGCCAGCAGCTTGGCCGGGGGAGGGGTCGGTGAAAAACTGTTTTTT. Amino acid sequence: CASSLAGGGVGEKLFF.

The rearrangement links TRBV9 to TRBJ2-3; 7 bases fit TRBD2. CDR3 length equals 17 residues. J lost 2 bases, V lost 0 bases, and 9 bases had no gene match. CDR1 is SGDLS, CDR2 YYNGEE, per germline. This CDR3 reads CASSVEWASGTTDTQYF. The CDR3 DNA sequence: TGTGCCAGCAGCGTAGAGTGGGCTAGCGGAACCACAGATACGCAGTATTTT.

The chain uses TRBV5-1 and TRBJ2-6; no clear D gene. This CDR3 spans 17 amino acids. In germline, CDR1 is SGHRS, CDR2 YFSETQ. V lost 0 bases and J lost 0, with 10 bases in between. CDR3 loop: CASSLETVSSGANVLTF. CDR3 bases: TGCGCCAGCAGCTTGGAAACAGTCAGCTCTGGGGCCAACGTCCTGACTTTC.

A remark on this clone: The sample contains more than one DNA sequence encoding this CDR3. The chain employs TRBV5-6 and TRBJ2-7, with 8 bases identical to TRBD1. CDR3 size: 15 residues. Germline V CDR1 and CDR2: SGHDT, YYEEEE. J gave up 0 bases and V 4 bases, and 6 bases lay outside the gene matches. CDR3 sequence (DNA): TGTGCCAGCAGCCCCGGGACAGGAATCTCCTACGAGCAGTACTTC. This gives the protein CASSPGTGISYEQYF.

The V gene is TRBV29-1, the J gene TRBJ1-2; D remains ambiguous. This CDR3 is 13 amino acids long. CDR1 and CDR2 (germline): SQVTM, ANQGSEA. Trimming took off 6 bases at V and 1 base at J, with 12 bases between the two ends. The DNA for the CDR3 is TGCAGCGTCCTAACCGGGAATAACTATGGCTACACCTTC. It yields the protein CSVLTGNNYGYTF.

The chain combines TRBV7-9 with TRBJ1-5; D is uncertain. The germline V gene encodes CDR1 SEHNR and CDR2 FQNEAQ (reference sequence). The CDR3 is 16 amino acids. V lost 1 base, J lost 0 bases, and 10 bases lay in between. For the CDR3, the DNA is TGTGCCAGCAGCTTAGGGACGGGAGATAGCAATCAGCCCCAGCATTTT. Translation: CASSLGTGDSNQPQHF.

The chain uses TRBV6-5 and TRBJ2-5, with a possible D match to TRBD1 (6 bases). V shed 9 bases and J shed 4 bases, with 18 bases lying between them. Germline CDR1 is MNHEY and CDR2 is SVGAGI. This CDR3 has 14 amino acids. The CDR3 sequence is CASCVRGYGETQYF. CDR3 in DNA: TGTGCCAGTTGCGTTAGGGGGTATGGAGAGACCCAGTACTTC.